These 14 T cell receptor beta chains were all obtained from the same sample, sequenced in a study of identical twins. TCRdb independently ran MiXCR on the 5' RACE reads; one entry per CDR3 protein. The top ten hold 0.8% to 1% of the sample, which has 700,000 or so distinct CDR3 sequences, under 9% seen once. These data also featured in a second study, about yellow fever vaccine responses in identical twins.

The sample taken for sequencing was PBMCs. The receptors were sampled from a woman aged 18-35 years in good health.

The gene calls are TRBV4-2 and TRBJ1-1; unclear D gene. Per the germline V gene, CDR1 is LGHNA and CDR2 is YNFKEQ. The V and J ends lost 4 bases and 0 bases respectively, with 15 bases between them. The CDR3 is 16 residues long. In DNA, the CDR3 is TGTGCCAGCAGCCCTACCCGGTCGACCCTGAACACTGAAGCTTTCTTT. This sequence encodes CASSPTRSTLNTEAFF.

There are many counts of this clonotype. The chain recombines TRBV29-1 with TRBJ2-1; TRBD1 aligns across 10 bases. V dropped 6 bases and J dropped 6; count of bases not matched to a gene: 11. Germline CDR1 is SQVTM and CDR2 is ANQGSEA. CDR3 size: 15 residues. This CDR3 is CSVSEGTGEVNEQFF. CDR3 in DNA: TGCAGCGTCTCTGAGGGGACAGGGGAGGTCAATGAGCAGTTCTTC.

The chain joins TRBV14 to TRBJ2-7; the match to TRBD1 covers 8 bases. In germline, CDR1 is SGHDN, CDR2 FVKESK. There are 15 residues in the CDR3. V dropped 5 bases and J dropped 3; count of bases not matched to a gene: 9. CDR3 DNA sequence: TGTGCCAGCAGCACATACAGGGGGATGGACTACGAGCAGTACTTC. As protein: CASSTYRGMDYEQYF. The complete variable domain, with remaining parts taken from reference TRBV14 and TRBJ2-7, reads EAGVTQFPSHSVIEKGQTVTLRCDPISGHDNLYWYRRVMGKEIKFLLHFVKESKQDESGMPNNRFLAERTGGTYSTLKVQPAELEDSGVYFCASSTYRGMDYEQYFGPGTRLTVT.

V and J are TRBV27 and TRBJ2-7, with no clear D. The germline V and J ends were trimmed by 5 bases and 3 bases, with 14 bases remaining between them. CDR1 MNHEY and CDR2 SMNVEV come from the germline V gene (reference sequence). The CDR3 is made up of 14 amino acids. CDR3 loop: CASSPLSPFYEQYF. For the CDR3, the DNA is TGTGCCAGCAGTCCCCTTAGTCCTTTCTACGAGCAGTACTTC.

This clonotype has just a few counts. This chain's CDR3 is CAISTGTAVYEQYF. CDR3 sequence (DNA): TGTGCCATCAGCACCGGGACAGCGGTATACGAGCAGTACTTC. This chain connects TRBV10-3 to TRBJ2-7; 7 nucleotides line up with TRBD1. CDR3 length: 14 residues. Germline CDR1 is ENHRY and CDR2 is SYGVKD. V dropped 6 bases and J dropped 4; count of bases not matched to a gene: 9.

This clonotype has just a few counts. V usage is TRBV6-5 and J usage is TRBJ1-1, with D perhaps TRBD1 (5 bases). The CDR3 is 14 amino acids. CDR1 MNHEY and CDR2 SVGAGI come from the germline V gene. V gave up 4 bases and J gave up 3 bases, with 12 bases separating them. CDR3 in amino acids: CASSSTVKDTEAFF. In DNA, the CDR3 is TGTGCCAGCAGTTCGACAGTCAAGGACACTGAAGCTTTCTTT.

The chain is built from TRBV9 and TRBJ2-1; D may be TRBD2 (6 bases). The CDR3 totals 14 residues. The V gene lost 0 bases and the J gene lost 7 bases, with 11 bases spanning the gap. The germline V gene has CDR1 SGDLS and CDR2 YYNGEE. CDR3 sequence (DNA): TGTGCCAGCAGCGTAGGGGCTAGCGCGAATGAGCAGTTCTTC. Its translation: CASSVGASANEQFF.

This clonotype occurred a few times. This CDR3 is CASSFAPGYYSNTEAFF. The CDR3 DNA is TGTGCCAGCAGCTTTGCTCCAGGGTATTATTCGAACACTGAAGCTTTCTTT. The genes are TRBV5-6 and TRBJ1-1, with D tentatively TRBD1 (5 bases). Germline loops: CDR1 SGHDT, CDR2 YYEEEE. V dropped 2 bases and J dropped 1 base, with 18 bases sitting between them. CDR3 length: 17 residues.

This clonotype has a handful of counts. J is TRBJ2-3 and V is TRBV24-1, with 11 bases lining up with TRBD1. In germline, CDR1 is KGHDR, CDR2 SFDVKD. This CDR3 spans 17 amino acids. The V gene end was trimmed by 4 bases and the J gene end by 2 bases; junction bases not matched to a gene: 7. The CDR3 DNA reads TGTGCCACCAGTGAGGCCCTCGGACAGGGGGCCACAGATACGCAGTATTTT. It is translated as CATSEALGQGATDTQYF.

The table lists this clonotype with a few counts. The chain is built from TRBV29-1 and TRBJ2-3; D possibly corresponds to TRBD2 (5 bases). The CDR3 loop spans 14 amino acids. V dropped 0 bases and J dropped 1 base, with 8 bases sitting between them. Germline values: CDR1 SQVTM, CDR2 ANQGSEA. The CDR3 bases are TGCAGCGTTGAAGATCGTAGCGGCACAGATACGCAGTATTTT. Protein product: CSVEDRSGTDTQYF.

The J gene is TRBJ2-7, the V gene TRBV5-1; TRBD2 matches at 13 bases. V dropped 1 base and J dropped 3; count of bases not matched to a gene: 10. CDR1 SGHRS and CDR2 YFSETQ come from the germline V gene. There are 18 residues in the CDR3. The CDR3 loop is CASSLYPGTSGINYEQYF. As DNA, the CDR3 is TGCGCCAGCAGCTTGTACCCCGGGACTAGCGGGATTAACTACGAGCAGTACTTC.

This clonotype occurred many times. The chain is built from TRBV28 and TRBJ1-6, with D tentatively TRBD1 (6 bases). The ends were cut back, 6 bases at V and 7 bases at J, with 13 bases in the middle. CDR1 MDHEN and CDR2 SYDVKM come from the germline V gene. The CDR3 totals 14 residues. This CDR3 is CASSPGRGNSPLHF. CDR3 nucleotide sequence: TGTGCCAGCAGCCCCGGCAGGGGAAATTCACCCCTCCACTTT.

The chain uses TRBV2 and TRBJ2-3; maybe TRBD2 (6 bases). V lost 6 bases and J 4 bases, leaving 14 bases between the germline ends. The CDR3 sequence is 14 residues long. Per germline, CDR1 SNHLY and CDR2 FYNNEI. The CDR3 protein is CASSLPGESDTQYF. The CDR3 nucleotides read TGTGCCAGCAGCCTGCCGGGGGAATCAGATACGCAGTATTTT.

This clonotype was found many times. The chain carries TRBV10-3 and TRBJ2-7; unclear D gene. Per germline, CDR1 ENHRY and CDR2 SYGVKD. This CDR3 is 13 amino acids long. V lost 4 bases and J lost 1, with 8 bases in between. The CDR3: CAISGGGSYEQYF. As DNA, the CDR3 is TGTGCCATCAGTGGGGGTGGGTCCTACGAGCAGTACTTC.